This record covers a single T cell receptor beta chain. Its antigen is as yet unknown. The sample comes from a study of regulatory and conventional T cells in RAG deficiency. Study outcomes and limitations: Shorter CDR3s in all patient subsets; >80% Treg-Tconv overlap in Omenn. Compared with controls, unique Treg TCR beta sequences dropped roughly 100-fold in Omenn syndrome and CID/AS.

The germline CDR1 and CDR2 sequences are LGHNT and FRNRAP. With 6 bases clipped from V and 4 bases from J, the junction kept 12 bases outside the gene matches. The CDR3 totals 15 residues. Data came from immunoSEQ multiplex PCR; TCRdb stores just in-frame clones and leaves some out. The sample comprises fewer than 35,000 clones, approximately 91% of which are singletons, and roughly an eighth rests with the top ten. The same data also contributed to another study, on regulatory T cells. From that report: Amplification used 52 TRBV primers and 13 TRBJ primers.

This chain joins TRBV12-5 and TRBJ2-7; TRBD1 matches at 7 bases. This sequence was found in a human donor in good health. Specimen: CD8+ T cells sorted from blood. The CDR3 nucleotides read TGTGCTAGTGGCCAACCCGTGGGACAGTTATACGAGCAGTACTTC. This codes for CASGQPVGQLYEQYF.